The 2 T cell receptor beta chains listed next were all sequenced from one sample in a study of Ad26.COV2.S vaccination and SARS-CoV-2 variants. TCRdb keeps only in-frame clones here, not all; method: immunoSEQ multiplex PCR. Found here are 300,000 to 400,000 clones, over 80% of them singletons; the top ten hold 2% to 2.5%. The treatment: about 20 received Ad26.COV2.S at low or high dose, single or two shots; a few received placebo; per-sample allocation not given. Each sample was drawn 63 days after the first injection (of vaccine or placebo). The specimen comprised peripheral blood, sampled in a trial of Ad26.COV2.S vaccine versus placebo. Every receptor here comes from a person between 18 and 60 years old who received the Ad26.COV2.S COVID-19 vaccine or a placebo.

The J gene is TRBJ2-7, the V gene TRBV28; the D is unclear. The ends were cut back, 5 bases at V and 7 bases at J, with 18 bases in the middle. CDR3 length: 14 amino acids. From germline, CDR1 is MDHEN and CDR2 SYDVKM. CDR3 sequence: CASSQPIGVDEQYF. The DNA for the CDR3 is TGTGCCAGCAGTCAGCCTATAGGCGTCGATGAGCAGTACTTC.

J is TRBJ2-1 and V is TRBV4-1, with a tentative D call TRBD1 (6 bases). V lost 0 bases and J lost 0, with 9 bases in between. This CDR3 has 16 amino acids. The germline V gene has CDR1 MGHRA and CDR2 YSYEKL. This CDR3 is CASSQDRGGSYNEQFF. The CDR3 bases are TGCGCCAGCAGCCAAGACAGGGGCGGCTCCTACAATGAGCAGTTCTTC.